The 23 T cell receptor beta chains below were found in one sample sequenced in a study of regulatory T cells in long-lasting Graves disease. The time point: newly diagnosed GD, antithyroid drugs for less than 3 months. From PBMCs, RNA was extracted and then used to make the TCR library. TCR beta libraries were built with iRepertoire HTBI primers and Arm-PCR of CDR3 regions. MiXCR, applied by TCRdb to the multiplex PCR reads, yields one record per CDR3 protein. Among about 430,000 distinct CDR3 sequences listed, 15% were seen once. The same specimen was also included in a second study, on T cells in Graves' hyperthyroidism and ophthalmopathy.

The source was peripheral blood mononuclear cells (PBMCs), collected at new diagnosis, from a patient treated with antithyroid drugs. The receptors derive from a woman between 40 and 55 years old with Graves disease.

This clonotype was observed many times. This rearrangement joins TRBV5-6 to TRBJ1-5; D is ambiguous. The length of the CDR3 is 14 residues. CDR1 is SGHDT and CDR2 is YYEEEE in the germline V gene. The germline V and J ends were trimmed by 1 base and 1 base, with 6 bases remaining between them. CDR3 region: CASSLSGSNQPQHF. In nucleotides, the CDR3 is TGTGCCAGCAGCTTGTCTGGGAGCAATCAGCCCCAGCATTTT.

The sample holds many counts of this clonotype. The chain employs TRBV12-3 or TRBV12-4 and TRBJ2-1; maybe TRBD2 (6 bases). The V gene lost 6 bases and the J gene lost 2 bases, with 20 bases spanning the gap. This CDR3 comprises 17 residues. CDR3 protein: CASSHLSKRGTYNEQFF. CDR3 nucleotide sequence: TGTGCCAGCAGCCACCTCTCGAAACGGGGGACCTACAATGAGCAGTTCTTC.

This clonotype was observed at least ten times. The chain carries TRBV13 and TRBJ1-6; D possibly corresponds to TRBD1 (6 bases). CDR3 length: 15 residues. Looked up from germline, CDR1 is PRHDT and CDR2 is FYEKMQ (reference sequence). With 2 bases removed from V and 7 bases from J, the gap between germline ends came to 12 bases. CDR3 amino acids: CASSLRAGENSPLHF. The CDR3 DNA reads as TGTGCCAGCAGCTTAAGGGCAGGGGAGAATTCACCCCTCCACTTT.

This clonotype has only a few counts. J is TRBJ2-7 and V is TRBV3-1; no reliable D call. The V end was cut by 0 bases, the J end by 4 bases, with 10 bases between. The CDR3 sequence is 14 residues long. Looked up from germline, CDR1 is LGHDT and CDR2 is YNNKEL (reference sequence). This CDR3 is CASSQEAGKYEQYF. The CDR3 DNA is TGTGCCAGCAGCCAAGAGGCAGGAAAGTACGAGCAGTACTTC.

This clonotype was found a few times. The genes are TRBV7-9 and TRBJ2-3; 7 bases align to TRBD1. Germline V gene sequence: CDR1 SEHNR, CDR2 FQNEAQ (reference sequence). V lost 5 bases to trimming and J lost 3 bases; unmatched junction nucleotides: 14. This CDR3 region has 17 residues. CDR3 sequence: CASSTNEGGEATDTQYF. The DNA for the CDR3 is TGTGCCAGCAGCACCAATGAAGGGGGCGAGGCGACAGATACGCAGTATTTT.

This clonotype was detected ten times or more. This sequence joins TRBV28 and TRBJ1-2, with 7 bases that match TRBD1. Germline V lookup: CDR1 MDHEN, CDR2 SYDVKM. The V segment lost 5 bases and the J segment 0 bases; nucleotides outside the gene matches: 6. CDR3 length equals 15 residues. The CDR3 loop reads CASSRQGAANYGYTF. The DNA for the CDR3 is TGTGCCAGCAGTAGACAGGGAGCAGCTAACTATGGCTACACCTTC.

This clonotype was counted many times. The V and J genes are TRBV19 and TRBJ1-1; D ambiguous. V lost 6 bases, J lost 0 bases, and 14 bases lay in between. This CDR3 has 15 residues. Germline V gives CDR1 LNHDA, CDR2 SQIVND (reference sequence). The CDR3 protein is CASSPPDGMNTEAFF. The CDR3 DNA reads TGTGCCAGTAGCCCCCCCGACGGAATGAACACTGAAGCTTTCTTT.

The sample holds many counts of this clonotype. CDR3 in amino acids: CAISEGLARQETQYF. The CDR3 DNA sequence: TGTGCCATCAGTGAAGGACTAGCGAGACAAGAGACCCAGTACTTC. The chain carries TRBV10-3 and TRBJ2-5; 9 positions agree with TRBD2. The CDR3 spans 15 residues. Germline V gene data show CDR1 as ENHRY and CDR2 as SYGVKD. V lost 3 bases, J lost 2 bases, and 4 bases stayed unmatched.

This clonotype was seen many times. The rearrangement joins TRBV6-2 or TRBV6-3 to TRBJ1-2; 7 positions match TRBD1. Germline CDR1 is MNHEY and CDR2 is SVGEGT. V lost 2 bases, J lost 6 bases, and 9 bases stayed unmatched. The CDR3 sequence is 15 residues long. CDR3 in DNA: TGTGCCAGCAGTTACACTATTCCGACAGGGCATGGCTACACCTTC. Protein product: CASSYTIPTGHGYTF.

The chain couples TRBV19 to TRBJ2-2, with 7 nucleotides matching TRBD1. Germline lookup yields CDR1 LNHDA and CDR2 SQIVND (reference sequence). The CDR3 is 14 amino acids. After removal of 4 bases from V and 7 bases from J, the junction contained 6 bases not matched to a gene. This CDR3 is CASSTRQGHGELFF. For the CDR3, the DNA is TGTGCCAGTAGTACTAGACAGGGCCACGGGGAGCTGTTTTTT.

The chain has TRBV6-1 and TRBJ2-7; D is unresolved. V lost 6 bases, J lost 1 base, and 13 bases lay in between. The CDR3 is 14 residues long. Germline CDR1 reads MNHNS; CDR2 reads SASEGT. The CDR3 region has the DNA TGTGCCAGCAGGCTACAGACGGAGTCCTACGAGCAGTACTTC. This translates into CASRLQTESYEQYF.

This clonotype was detected ten times or more. DNA of the CDR3: TGTGCCAGCAGCTTATCGGTAACAGACGATCGGGGCTACACCTTC. Translation: CASSLSVTDDRGYTF. The genes are TRBV7-2 and TRBJ1-2, with D hard to call. Per the germline V gene, CDR1 is SGHTA and CDR2 is FQGNSA. CDR3 length equals 15 residues. V was trimmed by 2 bases and J by 8 bases, leaving 18 bases between them.

The CDR3 nucleotides are TGTGCCAGCAGCCCACGTAGGAGAACTGAAGCTTTCTTT. As protein: CASSPRRRTEAFF. V is TRBV12-3 or TRBV12-4 and J is TRBJ1-1; D is uncertain. This CDR3 is built from 13 residues. Trimming took off 6 bases at V and 5 bases at J, with 13 bases between the two ends.

The chain couples TRBV29-1 to TRBJ1-5; D may be TRBD1 (5 bases). CDR1 and CDR2 (germline): SQVTM, ANQGSEA. V was trimmed by 5 bases and J by 1 base, leaving 12 bases between them. The CDR3 loop spans 14 amino acids. CDR3 region: CSVLPGESNQPQHF. The DNA for the CDR3 is TGCAGCGTTCTCCCGGGGGAGAGCAATCAGCCCCAGCATTTT.

This clonotype has a count of ten or more. A read error may produce the germline difference seen at one junction end. The chain joins TRBV2 to TRBJ2-1; 10 nucleotides agree with TRBD1. The germline V gene has CDR1 SNHLY and CDR2 FYNNEI. CDR3 length: 15 amino acids. CDR3 coding DNA: TGTGCCAGCAATGAATGGGACAGGGGTAACAATGAGCAGTTCTTC. It codes for CASNEWDRGNNEQFF.

This clonotype has ten or more counts. The chain has TRBV24-1 and TRBJ2-4; D is tentatively TRBD1 or TRBD2 (5 bases each). The CDR3 runs to 15 residues. Germline assignment: CDR1 KGHDR and CDR2 SFDVKD. The V and J ends lost 5 bases and 6 bases respectively, with 16 bases between them. The CDR3: CATSAGTGNRNIQYF. The CDR3 region has the DNA TGTGCCACCAGTGCCGGGACCGGGAATAGAAACATTCAGTACTTC.

This clonotype was observed at least ten times. The chain is built from TRBV19 and TRBJ2-7; D is uncertain. CDR1 is LNHDA and CDR2 is SQIVND in the germline V gene (reference sequence). The CDR3 spans 14 residues. V was pared by 3 bases and J by 2 bases, with 11 bases between. CDR3: CASSMGSAAYEQYF. In DNA form, the CDR3 reads TGTGCCAGTAGTATGGGGTCAGCAGCCTACGAGCAGTACTTC. Variable domain in full (rest from reference TRBV19 and TRBJ2-7): DGGITQSPKYLFRKEGQNVTLSCEQNLNHDAMYWYRQDPGQGLRLIYYSQIVNDFQKGDIAEGYSVSREKKESFPLTVTSAQKNPTAFYLCASSMGSAAYEQYFGPGTRLTVT.

V is TRBV6-5 and J is TRBJ1-2; D perhaps matches TRBD1 (6 bases). The CDR3 extends over 14 amino acids. The germline CDR1 and CDR2 sequences are MNHEY and SVGAGI. The V gene lost 7 bases and the J gene lost 5 bases, with 17 bases spanning the gap. The CDR3 spells CASKLQGLGYGYTF. CDR3 nucleotide sequence: TGTGCCAGCAAGTTACAGGGCCTCGGGTATGGCTACACCTTC.

At least ten counts were recorded for this clonotype. This chain joins TRBV12-3 or TRBV12-4 and TRBJ1-1; D may be TRBD1 (5 bases). The CDR3 spans 14 residues. The ends were cut back, 5 bases at V and 6 bases at J, with 16 bases in the middle. CDR3: CASSPPVGVAEAFF. The CDR3 nucleotides read TGTGCCAGCAGTCCTCCGGTGGGGGTCGCTGAAGCTTTCTTT.

This clonotype was detected ten times or more. The V gene is TRBV7-8, the J gene TRBJ2-3, with 9 bases matching TRBD1. The DNA matches TRBJ2-7 better at its end, which makes the J call doubtful. This CDR3 is 14 amino acids long. Per germline, CDR1 SGHVS and CDR2 FQNEAQ. The CDR3 reads CASSPGQGHYEQYF. Here the CDR3 DNA reads TGTGCCAGCAGCCCCGGACAGGGGCACTACGAGCAGTACTTC.

This clonotype appeared many times. The chain couples TRBV5-1 to TRBJ1-1; no firm D call. There are 15 residues in the CDR3. V lost 0 bases and J lost 7, with 16 bases in between. Per germline, CDR1 SGHRS and CDR2 YFSETQ. CDR3 DNA: TGCGCCAGCAGCTTGGCCCCCGGCGTTGAGGGTGAAGCTTTCTTT. It is translated as CASSLAPGVEGEAFF.

The gene calls are TRBV5-4 and TRBJ1-2; TRBD1 is a possible D gene (6 bases). The CDR3 has 16 amino acids. Germline CDR1 SGHNT, CDR2 YYREEE (reference sequence). V gave up 4 bases and J gave up 3 bases, with 19 bases separating them. DNA for the CDR3: TGTGCCAGCAGCCTTGGTACGGGGCAGGGGTACTATGGCTACACCTTC. Translated, it gives CASSLGTGQGYYGYTF.

This clonotype was counted ten times or more. This chain uses TRBV20-1 with TRBJ2-1; TRBD2 agrees at 11 bases. V trimming: 6 bases; J trimming: 15 bases; junction bases outside the gene matches: 10. Germline V gene sequence: CDR1 DFQATT, CDR2 SNEGSKA (reference sequence). This CDR3 is built from 12 residues. Here the CDR3 DNA reads TGCAGTGCACATAGCGGGAGGGCCCGTCTGTTCTTC. Translation: CSAHSGRARLFF.